This note documents a single T cell receptor (beta chain) sequence. These data originate in a study of regulatory T cells in long-lasting Graves disease. Study-level background: Antithyroid drug intake by newly diagnosed Graves' patients had lasted under 3 months.

Arm-PCR of CDR3 regions and iRepertoire HTBI primers were the basis on which TCR beta libraries were built. A single record per CDR3 protein comes from TCRdb applying MiXCR to the multiplex PCR reads. The sample yields approximately 350,000 distinct CDR3 sequences, 15% to 20% seen once. The length of the CDR3 is 14 residues. With 5 bases removed from V and 0 bases from J, the gap between germline ends came to 12 bases. CDR1 and CDR2 from the germline V gene are SGHRS and YFSETQ. The time point here: newly diagnosed GD, antithyroid drugs for less than 3 months. Generation of the TCR library employed RNA extracted from PBMCs. In addition, the sample was reused for a study of T cells in Graves' hyperthyroidism and ophthalmopathy. From that paper: If no ophthalmopathy progression occurred within 18 months, Graves' hyperthyroidism was stable.

Sequenced here: peripheral blood mononuclear cells (PBMCs), sampled at new diagnosis, from a patient treated with antithyroid drugs. The rearrangement joins TRBV5-1 to TRBJ2-7; D is uncertain. The sequence was obtained from a woman aged 18-29 years with Graves disease. CDR3 residues: CASRISGSSYEQYF. The DNA for the CDR3 is TGCGCCAGCAGGATCTCTGGATCCTCCTACGAGCAGTACTTC.